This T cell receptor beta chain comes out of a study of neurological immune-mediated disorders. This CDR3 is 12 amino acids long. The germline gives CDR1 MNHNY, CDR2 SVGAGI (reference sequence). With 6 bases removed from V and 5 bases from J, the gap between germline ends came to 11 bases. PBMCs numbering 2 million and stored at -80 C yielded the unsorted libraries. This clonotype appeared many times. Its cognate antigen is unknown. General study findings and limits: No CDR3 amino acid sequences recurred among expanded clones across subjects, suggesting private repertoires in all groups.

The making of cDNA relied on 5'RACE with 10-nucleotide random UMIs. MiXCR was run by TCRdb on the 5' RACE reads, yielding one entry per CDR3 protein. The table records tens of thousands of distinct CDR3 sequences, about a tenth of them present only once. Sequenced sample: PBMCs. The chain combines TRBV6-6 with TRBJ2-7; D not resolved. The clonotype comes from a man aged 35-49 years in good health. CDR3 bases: TGTGCCAGCAGACCGGACGGAAACGAGCAGTACTTC. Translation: CASRPDGNEQYF.